The T cell receptor (beta chain) under discussion was sequenced for a study of cytomegalovirus exposure and HLA in healthy donors. About the research overall: Earlier sequencing of about 179 million T cells yielded roughly 100 million unique TCR beta sequences. Findings and caveats of the study: Later analysis indicated greater clonal expansion among HLA-associated TCR beta chains than among equally common other chains. TCR beta sequences reportedly predicted most subjects' HLA-A and HLA-B alleles accurately.

The V gene's germline CDR1 is SGHRS and CDR2 YFSETQ. The CDR3 sequence is 14 residues long. V trimming: 4 bases; J trimming: 4 bases; junction bases outside the gene matches: 5. The study ran its PCR with 60 Vbeta and 13 Jbeta primers. Produced via immunoSEQ multiplex PCR; TCRdb's table is partial and in-frame only. The sample has 95,000 to 110,000 clones, over 65% seen once. As concerns this clone: Its antigen is undetermined.

The material sequenced was PBMCs. The V gene is TRBV5-1, the J gene TRBJ2-1; 7 nucleotides line up with TRBD1. The clonotype was recovered from a woman in her thirties or forties in good health and CMV-seronegative. The CDR3 nucleotides are TGCGCCAGCAGCCCGACAGGGTTTTACAATGAGCAGTTCTTC. It encodes CASSPTGFYNEQFF.